This T cell receptor beta chain was identified during a study of cytomegalovirus exposure and HLA in healthy donors. Whole-study findings and limits: There were fewer than 200 TCR beta chains listed as cytomegalovirus-associated. Most TCR sequences showed up rarely, but some public TCRs showed up in many donors. Researchers reported in a later analysis that a missense DCLRE1C variant was tied to TCR beta V- and J-gene trimming.

A word on this clone: Antigen: not known.

Primers: 60 Vbeta forward and 13 Jbeta reverse. Data came from immunoSEQ multiplex PCR; TCRdb stores just in-frame clones and leaves some out. The sample holds about 190,000 clones, roughly four fifths seen once. The sequenced material came from PBMCs. This clonotype was sampled from a woman in her 30s in good health and CMV-seropositive.

The CDR3 loop reads CASSEMKGAKNYEQYF. Here the CDR3 DNA reads TGTGCCAGCAGTGAAATGAAAGGGGCGAAGAACTACGAGCAGTACTTC. The chain recombines TRBV25-1 with TRBJ2-7, with a possible D match to TRBD1 (5 bases). In germline, CDR1 is MGHDK, CDR2 SYGVNS. V was cut by 2 bases and J by 3 bases, with 17 bases left in between. The CDR3 runs 16 residues.